This TCR beta chain was documented in a study of tumor-infiltrating lymphocytes in primary liver carcinoma. The tissue used was unsorted bulk material of about 19-33 mg. RNA and DNA were co-extracted from it with the AllPrep DNA/RNA mini kit. Chronic HBV infection, which was untreated, was present in the patients. Germline V CDR1 and CDR2: SGHTA, FQGTGA. J gave up 5 bases and V 4 bases, and 1 base lay outside the gene matches. CDR3 size: 12 residues. The researchers produced TCR beta cDNA from about 510 ng total RNA with a constant-region primer. TCR beta libraries came from three nested multiplex PCR rounds using slightly modified ARM-PCR. Two initial PCR rounds of about 11 cycles each paired TRBV1-TRBV30 forward primers with a C-beta reverse primer. TCRdb itself ran the multiplex PCR reads through MiXCR, one entry per CDR3 protein. The sample carries 84,000 or so distinct CDR3 sequences, more than 65% recorded once.

Input material: liver tumor tissue from sampling region 1. Subset denoted: tumor region T1, superior pole. The clonotype originates from a man aged 40-50 years with primary liver carcinoma and hepatitis B virus infection. The chain links TRBV7-3 to TRBJ1-1, with TRBD1 matching over 7 bases. The CDR3 sequence is CASSSGGTEAFF. For the CDR3, the DNA is TGTGCCAGCAGCTCAGGGGGGACTGAAGCTTTCTTT.